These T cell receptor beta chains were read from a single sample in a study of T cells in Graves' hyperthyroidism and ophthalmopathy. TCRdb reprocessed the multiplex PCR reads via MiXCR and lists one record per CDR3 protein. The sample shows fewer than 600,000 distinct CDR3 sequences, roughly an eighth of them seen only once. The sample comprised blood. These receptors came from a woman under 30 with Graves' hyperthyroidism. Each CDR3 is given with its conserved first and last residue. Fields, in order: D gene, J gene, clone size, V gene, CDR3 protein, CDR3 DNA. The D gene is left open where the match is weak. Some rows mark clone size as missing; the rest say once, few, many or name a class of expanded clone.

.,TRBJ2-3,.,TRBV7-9,CASSSLELHMQYF,TGTGCCAGCAGCTCACTAGAACTCCATATGCAGTATTTT
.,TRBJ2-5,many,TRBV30,CAWSSELGAGETQYF,TGTGCCTGGAGTTCTGAGTTAGGGGCAGGGGAGACCCAGTACTTC
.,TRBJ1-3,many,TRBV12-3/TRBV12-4,CASITLRASLSGNTIYF,TGTGCCAGCATTACTTTAAGGGCCTCCCTCTCTGGAAACACCATATATTTT
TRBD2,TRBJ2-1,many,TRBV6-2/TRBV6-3,CASQSGDAYNEQFF,TGTGCCAGCCAGAGCGGGGACGCCTACAATGAGCAGTTCTTC
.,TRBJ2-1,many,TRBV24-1,CATSATRPDSNEQFF,TGTGCCACCAGTGCCACGAGACCTGACTCCAATGAGCAGTTCTTC
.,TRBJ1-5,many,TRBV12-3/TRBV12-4,CASTDGQPNQPQHF,TGTGCCAGCACCGATGGACAGCCAAATCAGCCCCAGCATTTT
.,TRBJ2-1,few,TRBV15,CATSRGGVWFF,TGTGCCACCAGCAGAGGGGGAGTATGGTTCTTC
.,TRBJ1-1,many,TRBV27,CASSHRKNTEAFF,TGTGCCAGCAGTCATCGGAAGAACACTGAAGCTTTCTTT
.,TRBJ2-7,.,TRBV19,CASSIKDSSYEQYF,TGTGCCAGTAGTATAAAGGATAGCTCCTACGAGCAGTACTTC
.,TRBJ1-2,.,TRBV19,CASSIGQEANYGYTF,TGTGCCAGTAGTATAGGACAAGAAGCTAACTATGGCTACACCTTC
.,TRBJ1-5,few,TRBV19,CASSTLWGGQPQHF,TGTGCCAGTAGTACCCTCTGGGGGGGTCAGCCCCAGCATTTT
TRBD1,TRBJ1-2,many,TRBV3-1,CASSQEDRGYGYTF,TGTGCCAGCAGCCAAGAGGACAGGGGCTATGGCTACACCTTC
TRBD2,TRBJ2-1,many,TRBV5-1,CASSLRLAGVAGGYEQFF,TGCGCCAGCAGCTTGCGGCTAGCGGGAGTTGCCGGGGGCTATGAGCAGTTCTTC
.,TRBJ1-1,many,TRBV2,CAGNTEAFF,TGCGCCGGGAACACTGAAGCTTTCTTT
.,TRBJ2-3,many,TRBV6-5,CASSYEGLGTDTQYF,TGTGCCAGCAGTTACGAGGGGTTGGGTACAGATACGCAGTATTTT
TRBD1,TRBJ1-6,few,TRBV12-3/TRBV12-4,CASSLGQGRDSPLHF,TGTGCCAGCAGTTTAGGACAGGGTAGGGATTCACCCCTCCACTTT
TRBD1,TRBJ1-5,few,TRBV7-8,CASSLARTGYRQPQHF,TGTGCCAGCAGCTTAGCGAGGACAGGGTATCGACAGCCCCAGCATTTT
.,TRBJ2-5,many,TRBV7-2,CASSLDGDKKYF,TGTGCCAGCAGCTTAGATGGGGACAAAAAGTACTTC
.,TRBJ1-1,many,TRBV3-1,CASSQEGPPEAFF,TGTGCCAGCAGCCAAGAAGGACCACCTGAAGCTTTCTTT
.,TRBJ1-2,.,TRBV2,CASSEDPGYYGYTF,TGTGCCAGCAGTGAAGACCCCGGTTACTATGGCTACACCTTC
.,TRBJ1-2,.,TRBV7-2,CASRRDTNYGYTF,TGTGCCAGCCGCCGGGACACCAACTATGGCTACACCTTC
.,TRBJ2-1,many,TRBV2,CASSEARGSQQFF,TGTGCCAGCAGTGAAGCGCGGGGCAGCCAGCAGTTCTTC
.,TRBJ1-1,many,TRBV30,CAWLPREATEAFF,TGTGCCTGGCTTCCCAGGGAGGCAACTGAAGCTTTCTTT
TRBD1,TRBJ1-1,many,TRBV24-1,CATSDPPTGGRTEAFF,TGTGCCACCAGTGACCCTCCGACAGGGGGCCGGACTGAAGCTTTCTTT
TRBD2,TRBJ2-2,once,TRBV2,CASSPGLAGVRTGELFF,TGTGCCAGCAGTCCGGGACTAGCGGGAGTACGTACCGGGGAGCTGTTTTTT
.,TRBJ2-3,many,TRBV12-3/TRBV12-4,CASKQGLQFTDTQYF,TGTGCCAGCAAACAGGGACTACAATTCACAGATACGCAGTATTTT
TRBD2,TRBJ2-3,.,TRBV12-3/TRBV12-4,CASSLSGRGSTDTQYF,TGTGCCAGCAGTCTTAGCGGGAGGGGGAGCACAGATACGCAGTATTTT
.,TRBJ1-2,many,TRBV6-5,CASSYAPGAGYGYTF,TGTGCCAGCAGTTACGCCCCAGGGGCGGGGTATGGCTACACCTTC
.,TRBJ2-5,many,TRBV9,CASSVLLGMGETQYF,TGTGCCAGCAGCGTGTTGTTGGGGATGGGGGAGACCCAGTACTTC
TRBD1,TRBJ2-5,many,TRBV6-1,CASSGDRALFETQYF,TGTGCCAGCAGTGGGGACAGGGCGTTATTTGAGACCCAGTACTTC
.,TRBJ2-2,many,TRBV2,CASTAMGRTGELFF,TGTGCCAGCACTGCTATGGGCAGGACCGGGGAGCTGTTTTTT
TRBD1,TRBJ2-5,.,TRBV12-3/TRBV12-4,CASISGTDETQYF,TGTGCCAGCATTTCCGGGACAGATGAGACCCAGTACTTC
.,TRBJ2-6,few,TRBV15,CATSPGVSGANVLTF,TGTGCCACCAGCCCAGGTGTCTCTGGGGCCAACGTCCTGACTTTC
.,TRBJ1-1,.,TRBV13,CASSLDHGGTPPQAFF,TGTGCCAGCAGCTTAGATCATGGGGGTACTCCTCCTCAAGCTTTCTTT
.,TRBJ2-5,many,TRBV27,CASSWTPGETQYF,TGTGCCAGCAGTTGGACCCCCGGGGAGACCCAGTACTTC
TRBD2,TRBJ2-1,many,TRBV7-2,CASSHMSGSVYNEQFF,TGTGCCAGCAGCCATATGAGCGGGAGCGTCTACAATGAGCAGTTCTTC
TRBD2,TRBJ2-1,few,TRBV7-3,CASSLLAGGQGEQFF,TGTGCCAGCAGCTTGCTAGCGGGAGGGCAGGGTGAGCAGTTCTTC
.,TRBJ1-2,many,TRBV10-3,CAISESLQNYGYTF,TGTGCCATCAGTGAGTCGTTACAGAACTATGGCTACACCTTC
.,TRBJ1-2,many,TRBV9,CASSVAQVGAYGYTF,TGTGCCAGCAGCGTAGCCCAGGTGGGGGCCTATGGCTACACCTTC
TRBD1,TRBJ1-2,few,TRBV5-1,CASSPRSGGIYGYTF,TGCGCCAGCAGCCCTCGCTCAGGGGGTATCTATGGCTACACCTTC
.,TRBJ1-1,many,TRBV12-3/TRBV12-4,CASSRRVQGPWNTEAFF,TGTGCCAGCAGTCGGAGGGTACAGGGTCCCTGGAACACTGAAGCTTTCTTT
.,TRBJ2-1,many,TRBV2,CASRRGGGYNEQFF,TGTGCCAGCAGGAGGGGGGGAGGCTACAATGAGCAGTTCTTC
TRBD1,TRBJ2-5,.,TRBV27,CASTPTGTARETQYF,TGTGCCAGCACCCCCACAGGGACAGCTAGGGAGACCCAGTACTTC
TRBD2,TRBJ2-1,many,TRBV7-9,CASSALRGTPGTSNNEQFF,TGTGCCAGCAGCGCCCTAAGAGGTACTCCCGGGACTAGTAACAATGAGCAGTTCTTC
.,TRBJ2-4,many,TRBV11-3,CASSVDLAKNIQYF,TGTGCCAGCAGCGTCGACCTAGCCAAAAACATTCAGTACTTC
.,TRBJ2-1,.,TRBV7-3,CASSLVAGPSNEQFF,TGTGCCAGCAGCTTAGTCGCAGGGCCATCCAATGAGCAGTTCTTC
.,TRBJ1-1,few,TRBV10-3,CAISEEGTTEAFF,TGTGCCATCAGTGAAGAGGGGACCACTGAAGCTTTCTTT
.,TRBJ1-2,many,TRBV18,CASSEEGRPYGYTF,TGTGCCAGCTCAGAAGAAGGGAGGCCTTATGGCTACACCTTC
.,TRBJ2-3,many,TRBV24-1,CATSDYALTDTQYF,TGTGCCACCAGTGACTACGCGCTCACAGATACGCAGTATTTT
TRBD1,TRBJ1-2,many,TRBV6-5,CASSYSRTGTYGYTF,TGTGCCAGCAGTTACTCTAGGACAGGAACCTATGGCTACACCTTC
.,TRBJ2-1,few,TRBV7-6,CASSYQRPYNEQFF,TGTGCCAGCAGCTACCAGAGGCCCTACAATGAGCAGTTCTTC
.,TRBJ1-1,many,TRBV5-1,CASSSGPSNTEAFF,TGCGCCAGCAGCTCCGGGCCGTCAAACACTGAAGCTTTCTTT
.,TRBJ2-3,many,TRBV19,CASSMDRRQNTQYF,TGTGCCAGTAGTATGGACCGGAGGCAGAATACGCAGTATTTT
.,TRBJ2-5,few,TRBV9,CASSARVQETQYF,TGTGCCAGCAGCGCGCGGGTCCAAGAGACCCAGTACTTC
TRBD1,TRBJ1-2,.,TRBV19,CASSLDRESGYTF,TGTGCCAGTAGCCTGGACAGGGAGAGTGGCTACACCTTC
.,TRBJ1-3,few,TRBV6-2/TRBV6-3,CASSGFPGSGNTIYF,TGTGCCAGCAGTGGTTTCCCGGGCTCTGGAAACACCATATATTTT
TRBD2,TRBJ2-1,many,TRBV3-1,CASSLGPGLAPQDRNEQFF,TGTGCCAGCAGCCTAGGACCGGGACTAGCCCCTCAAGACCGCAATGAGCAGTTCTTC
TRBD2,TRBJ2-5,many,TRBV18,CASSPRTSGNGETQYF,TGTGCCAGCTCACCACGGACTAGCGGGAACGGTGAGACCCAGTACTTC
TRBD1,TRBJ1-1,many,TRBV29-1,CSVDHPDRGLGAFF,TGCAGCGTTGATCATCCCGACAGGGGCCTGGGAGCTTTCTTT